A selection of T cell receptor beta chains follows, all from one sample in a study of human T cells and chemical hapten exposure. TCRdb analysed the RACE reads with MiXCR anew, one entry per CDR3 protein. The sample shows tens of thousands of distinct CDR3 sequences, 6.5% to 9% of them seen only once. Sequenced input: whole blood. The receptors were sampled from a human donor in good health. Some clones in this sample may be carry-over from other donors' samples. Both conserved end residues are part of each CDR3. D genes are given only for firm matches. Clone size appears in some rows only: once, few, many, or a class for an expanded clone.

D,size,J,V,DNA,CDR3
.,many,TRBJ1-4,TRBV5-1,TGCGCCAGCAGCCCGACAGGCCCGGCAACTAATGAAAAACTGTTTTTT,CASSPTGPATNEKLFF
TRBD1,few,TRBJ1-2,TRBV7-8,TGTGCCAGCAGCTTAGGGACAGGGGGAGGCTACACCTTC,CASSLGTGGGYTF
TRBD1,many,TRBJ2-2,TRBV25-1,TGTGCCAGCAGTGTAGGACAGGGTAGAACCGGGGAGCTGTTTTTT,CASSVGQGRTGELFF
.,many,TRBJ2-2,TRBV28,TGTGCCAGCAGCCGGGGGCTCAACACCGGGGAGCTGTTTTTT,CASSRGLNTGELFF
.,many,TRBJ2-7,TRBV14,TGTGCCAGCAGCCAAGGTTCGGCAGGGAGGAACGAGCAGTACTTC,CASSQGSAGRNEQYF
.,many,TRBJ2-1,TRBV20-1,TGCAGTGCTAGCCCCCTCAGGCCTAATGAGCAGTTCTTC,CSASPLRPNEQFF
.,few,TRBJ1-3,TRBV20-1,TGCAGTGCCAACGACGGAGGAAACACCATATATTTT,CSANDGGNTIYF
TRBD2,.,TRBJ2-2,TRBV10-3,TGTGCCGTCATGAAAGGACTAGCGGGCGACACCGGGGAGCTGTTTTTT,CAVMKGLAGDTGELFF
.,.,TRBJ1-1,TRBV28,TGTGCCAGCAGTCATCCGGCAGGGATCGCTTTCTTT,CASSHPAGIAFF
.,many,TRBJ1-1,TRBV20-1,TGCAGTGCTAGAGGAGGAGTTAGCCTTGGATTTAGGAACACTGAAGCTTTCTTT,CSARGGVSLGFRNTEAFF
.,.,TRBJ2-2,TRBV28,TGTGCCAGCAGTTTTAGCGGAGCCGGGGAGCTGTTTTTT,CASSFSGAGELFF
.,many,TRBJ1-1,TRBV2,TGTGCCAGCACTAGTCAGGGGATGAACACTGAAGCTTTCTTT,CASTSQGMNTEAFF
TRBD1,many,TRBJ2-5,TRBV28,TGTGCCAGCCTTCCTCAGGGGGCGGAGGAGACCCAGTACTTC,CASLPQGAEETQYF
TRBD2,many,TRBJ2-5,TRBV29-1,TGCAGCGTCGGGGGACTATCCACAGAGACCCAGTACTTC,CSVGGLSTETQYF
TRBD1,.,TRBJ1-5,TRBV28,TGTGCCAGCATCGGGGACAGGGTCAATCAGCCCCAGCATTTT,CASIGDRVNQPQHF
TRBD2,many,TRBJ2-1,TRBV11-2,TGTGCCAGCAGCTTTACTAGCGGGACCTACAATGAGCAGTTCTTC,CASSFTSGTYNEQFF
TRBD2,.,TRBJ2-1,TRBV5-1,TGCGCCAGCAGCCCAACAGCGGGAGGCCTTTTGAATGAGCAGTTCTTC,CASSPTAGGLLNEQFF
.,many,TRBJ2-2,TRBV12-3/TRBV12-4,TGTGCCAGCAGTCGTTCGATTAACACCGGGGAGCTGTTTTTT,CASSRSINTGELFF
.,many,TRBJ2-1,TRBV2,TGTGCCAGCAGTGAAACTCGCTCCTACAATGAGCAGTTCTTC,CASSETRSYNEQFF
TRBD1,.,TRBJ1-3,TRBV6-2/TRBV6-3,TGTGCCAGCAGAGATCTCGACAGGGCCTGTGGAAACACCATATATTTT,CASRDLDRACGNTIYF
.,.,TRBJ2-1,TRBV6-2/TRBV6-3,TGTGCCAGCAGTTATGGAAATCGTCACAATGAGCAGTTCTTC,CASSYGNRHNEQFF
.,many,TRBJ2-7,TRBV20-1,TGCAGTGCTAGAGGCGGAAGGGAGTACGAGCAGTACTTC,CSARGGREYEQYF
TRBD2,.,TRBJ2-3,TRBV29-1,TGCAGCGTTGGATCGGCTAGCGGGGATATCACAGATACGCAGTATTTT,CSVGSASGDITDTQYF
TRBD2,.,TRBJ2-2,TRBV6-4,TGTGCCAGCAGGGATACTAGCGGGGGAGACACCGGGGAGCTGTTTTTT,CASRDTSGGDTGELFF
.,many,TRBJ1-1,TRBV27,TGTGCCAGCAGTCCGATTGGGGCGCAGACTGAAGCTTTCTTT,CASSPIGAQTEAFF
.,.,TRBJ1-1,TRBV4-3,TGCGCCAGCAGCCATCTCATGGTCGGGGCGGAAGCTTTCTTT,CASSHLMVGAEAFF
.,few,TRBJ1-6,TRBV10-3,TGTGCCATCAGGGATCCGGTCTCCGGCGCCTATAATTCACCCCTCCACTTT,CAIRDPVSGAYNSPLHF
.,many,TRBJ2-2,TRBV28,TGTGCCAGCAGTCATCCTGCCCTAGGCACCGGGGAGCTGTTTTTT,CASSHPALGTGELFF
.,many,TRBJ1-1,TRBV6-6,TGTGCCAGCAACCCCATGGAGGGAATCACTGAAGCTTTCTTT,CASNPMEGITEAFF
TRBD2,few,TRBJ2-3,TRBV24-1,TGTGCCACCAGTGATTCACTAGCGGATACGCAGTATTTT,CATSDSLADTQYF
.,many,TRBJ1-3,TRBV12-3/TRBV12-4,TGTGCCAGCGGGACGACTGACTCTGGAAACACCATATATTTT,CASGTTDSGNTIYF
TRBD1,many,TRBJ1-1,TRBV20-1,TGCAGTGCTAGGCCCAGGGGGCCTGAAGCTTTCTTT,CSARPRGPEAFF
.,many,TRBJ2-2,TRBV4-3,TGCGCCAGCAGCCAAGAGTACAGCACCGGGGAGCTGTTTTTT,CASSQEYSTGELFF
.,many,TRBJ1-1,TRBV7-9,TGTGCCAACAGCTCTCCGGGGCACACTGAAGCTTTCTTT,CANSSPGHTEAFF
.,few,TRBJ1-3,TRBV30,TGTGCCTGGAGTGTATGGGCGGCTGGAAACACCATATATTTT,CAWSVWAAGNTIYF
TRBD1,.,TRBJ1-2,TRBV12-3/TRBV12-4,TGTGCCAGCAGACCGGGACAGGGGGCTGGTGGCTACACCTTC,CASRPGQGAGGYTF
.,many,TRBJ2-3,TRBV15,TGTGCCACCAGCAGAGCCGGAGGGACAACGGGAGATACGCAGTATTTT,CATSRAGGTTGDTQYF
TRBD1,few,TRBJ1-4,TRBV5-1,TGCGCCAGCAGCCCAGACAGGGGCTATGATGAAAAACTGTTTTTT,CASSPDRGYDEKLFF
TRBD2,few,TRBJ2-1,TRBV7-9,TGTGCCAGCAGACTACTAGCGGGGGTGGGTGAGCAGTTCTTC,CASRLLAGVGEQFF
TRBD1,many,TRBJ1-1,TRBV28,TGTGCCAGCAGTTTAACCCACTCGACAGGGGGCCGGACTTTCTTT,CASSLTHSTGGRTFF
TRBD2,.,TRBJ2-2,TRBV7-8,TGTGCCAGCAGCTTATACCGGTGGCGGGGGGGCCGGGACACCGGGGAGCTGTTTTTT,CASSLYRWRGGRDTGELFF
TRBD1,few,TRBJ2-6,TRBV27,TGTGCCAGCAGAACGGACAGGGTAGTCTCTGGGGCCAACGTCCTGACTTTC,CASRTDRVVSGANVLTF
.,many,TRBJ2-2,TRBV20-1,TGCAGTGTCCCTGAGGACTCCGGGGAGCTGTTTTTT,CSVPEDSGELFF
TRBD1,many,TRBJ2-3,TRBV27,TGTGCCAGCAGTCCCAACGCCAGGGGGCACAGCACAGATACGCAGTATTTT,CASSPNARGHSTDTQYF
TRBD1,many,TRBJ1-3,TRBV7-2,TGTGCCAGCAGGCTGGGACAGGCCCTTGGAAACACCATATATTTT,CASRLGQALGNTIYF
TRBD1,few,TRBJ1-6,TRBV6-5,TGTGCCAGCAGTCAAGGAAGACAGGGGTATGGATCACCCCTCCACTTT,CASSQGRQGYGSPLHF
.,many,TRBJ2-2,TRBV14,TGTGCCAGCAGCCAAGAGCAGTGGTACACCGGGGAGCTGTTTTTT,CASSQEQWYTGELFF
.,few,TRBJ1-1,TRBV25-1,TGTGCCAGCAGTCGAAGCTTCCAAGCTTTCTTT,CASSRSFQAFF
TRBD1,.,TRBJ1-1,TRBV30,TGTGCCTGGAGCGGGGGACAGGGGGCCTTCGATGAAGCTTTCTTT,CAWSGGQGAFDEAFF
TRBD2,many,TRBJ2-2,TRBV9,TGTGCCAGCACCAGGGATGGCGGGAGTAGGTCCGGGGAGCTGTTTTTT,CASTRDGGSRSGELFF
.,many,TRBJ1-2,TRBV25-1,TGTGCCAGCAGACGAATTGGACAGTTCTATGGCTACACCTTC,CASRRIGQFYGYTF